The source of this TCR beta chain is a study of T cells in Graves' hyperthyroidism and ophthalmopathy. Amplification of TCR beta CDR3 regions was performed using RNA transcripts as template. HTBI primers were employed in a first-round RT-PCR of the TCR CDR3. Each CDR3 protein gets one entry after TCRdb re-called the multiplex PCR reads with MiXCR. The sample has under 350,000 distinct CDR3 sequences; roughly a fifth are singletons. CDR1 and CDR2 (germline): GTSNPN, SVGIG (reference sequence). Between the trimmed V and J ends, which lost 8 bases and 0 bases, there was a span of 14 bases. This CDR3 has 13 amino acids. This clonotype has ten or more counts.

The TCR sequence derives from a woman aged 45-59 years with Graves' hyperthyroidism. The chain joins TRBV30 to TRBJ2-7; D perhaps matches TRBD2 (5 bases). The source material was blood. The DNA for the CDR3 is TGTGCCAACGGAGGAGACAACTCCTACGAGCAGTACTTC. This encodes CANGGDNSYEQYF.